The next 10 T cell receptor beta chains were all read from a single sample in a study of T-cell reconstitution after alpha-beta-depleted transplantation in children. Library preparation (for TCRbeta) was performed with unique molecular identifiers. TCRdb reanalysed the PCR reads using MiXCR and keeps one entry per CDR3 protein. Altogether 300,000 or so distinct CDR3 sequences are present, over 8% being singletons, with the ten largest covering 10%. This material consisted of PBMCs from the stem cell graft donor, taken from the stem cell graft. Source of these receptors: a human donor who donated a stem cell graft to a child with SCID.

This clonotype has more than one count but fewer than ten. For the CDR3, the DNA is TGTGCCAGCAGCCCTCTTAATGTTGCCTATGGCTACACCTTC. It translates to CASSPLNVAYGYTF. V and J are TRBV7-8 and TRBJ1-2; D remains ambiguous. CDR1 is SGHVS and CDR2 is FQNEAQ in the germline V gene. The CDR3 loop spans 14 amino acids. V gave up 5 bases and J gave up 4 bases, with 14 bases separating them.

This clonotype was counted many times. The genes are TRBV2 and TRBJ1-3, with D uncertain. This CDR3 is 14 amino acids long. Trimming left V 7 bases short and J 0 bases short, with 10 bases between. From germline, CDR1 is SNHLY and CDR2 FYNNEI. In DNA form, the CDR3 reads TGTGCCAGCACGATGGATAACTCTGGAAACACCATATATTTT. This gives the protein CASTMDNSGNTIYF. The variable domain in full, with the rest retrieved from reference TRBV2 and TRBJ1-3, is EPEVTQTPSHQVTQMGQEVILRCVPISNHLYFYWYRQILGQKVEFLVSFYNNEISEKSEIFDDQFSVERPDGSNFTLKIRSTKLEDSAMYFCASTMDNSGNTIYFGEGSWLTVV.

V and J are TRBV3-1 and TRBJ2-3; D is perhaps TRBD1 or TRBD2 (6 bases each). Looked up from germline, CDR1 is LGHDT and CDR2 is YNNKEL (reference sequence). The V gene lost 10 bases and the J gene lost 3 bases, with 20 bases spanning the gap. This CDR3 comprises 15 residues. The CDR3 spells CATTKVGAGTDTQYF. The CDR3 DNA follows: TGTGCCACCACCAAGGTGGGGGCGGGGACAGATACGCAGTATTTT.

There are a few counts of this clonotype. The rearrangement joins TRBV7-9 to TRBJ2-7, with D unresolved. The V and J ends lost 1 base and 7 bases respectively, with 14 bases between them. Germline V gene lookup returns CDR1 SEHNR and CDR2 FQNEAQ (reference sequence). The CDR3 is made up of 14 amino acids. As DNA, the CDR3 is TGTGCCAGCAGCTTAGGACACCCTTCTTTAGAGCAGTACTTC. The encoded protein is CASSLGHPSLEQYF.

This clonotype was observed a few times. The rearrangement uses TRBV10-3 and TRBJ2-7; D not certain. Per the germline V gene, CDR1 is ENHRY and CDR2 is SYGVKD. Deletions cut 3 bases from V and 7 bases from J, with 16 bases between. There are 14 residues in the CDR3. The CDR3 is CAISDPRVGGEQYF. CDR3 sequence (DNA): TGTGCCATCAGTGACCCCCGGGTTGGCGGAGAGCAGTACTTC.

The chain uses TRBV12-3 or TRBV12-4 and TRBJ2-7; D uncertain. The CDR3 covers 13 residues. The germline V and J ends were trimmed by 4 bases and 3 bases, with 10 bases remaining between them. In nucleotides, the CDR3 is TGTGCCAGCAGTTGGCGCAGCTACTACGAGCAGTACTTC. It encodes CASSWRSYYEQYF.

This clonotype came up many times. The chain employs TRBV10-1 and TRBJ2-5; 10 bases are a match to TRBD2. The CDR3 loop spans 15 amino acids. From germline, CDR1 is WNHNN and CDR2 SYGVQD (reference sequence). The junction had 6 bases not matched to a gene; V was cut back by 3 bases and J by 5 bases. As DNA, the CDR3 is TGCGCCAGCAGTGACGGAGCGGGGGGGCTGGAGACCCAGTACTTC. This codes for CASSDGAGGLETQYF.

This clonotype was seen only a few times. The V and J genes are TRBV2 and TRBJ1-1, with 9 positions matching TRBD1. With V trimmed by 8 bases and J by 1 base, 5 bases remained unmatched. The germline gives CDR1 SNHLY, CDR2 FYNNEI. The CDR3 runs 14 residues. The CDR3 loop reads CASPGQGKNTEAFF. Here the CDR3 DNA reads TGTGCCAGCCCAGGACAGGGGAAGAACACTGAAGCTTTCTTT.

The chain links TRBV13 to TRBJ1-1; possible D gene TRBD1, 5 bases. From germline, CDR1 is PRHDT and CDR2 FYEKMQ (reference sequence). This CDR3 comprises 15 residues. V was trimmed by 2 bases and J by 5 bases, leaving 15 bases between them. CDR3 DNA sequence: TGTGCCAGCAGCTTAAGGCAGGGAGGAGGGACTGAAGCTTTCTTT. Protein product: CASSLRQGGGTEAFF.

The chain carries TRBV7-2 and TRBJ1-4; 11 bases are a match to TRBD1. The trim removed 4 bases at V and 7 bases at J, leaving 5 bases unmatched. The germline CDR1 and CDR2 sequences are SGHTA and FQGNSA. The CDR3 consists of 15 residues. CDR3 in amino acids: CASSWPGQGVEKLFF. CDR3 nucleotides: TGTGCCAGCAGCTGGCCGGGACAGGGGGTTGAAAAACTGTTTTTT. The variable domain in full, completed from reference TRBV7-2 and TRBJ1-4, reads GAGVSQSPSNKVTEKGKDVELRCDPISGHTALYWYRQSLGQGLEFLIYFQGNSAPDKSGLPSDRFSAERTGGSVSTLTIQRTQQEDSAVYLCASSWPGQGVEKLFFGSGTQLSVL.